One and the same sample provided the 10 T cell receptor beta chains below, sequenced in a study of cytomegalovirus exposure and HLA in healthy donors. The PCR contained 60 Vbeta and 13 Jbeta primers. Generated by immunoSEQ multiplex PCR, the TCRdb table keeps only in-frame clones and is missing some. The top ten hold 2.7% of the sample, which has about 41,000 clones, 81% seen once. The sample taken for sequencing was PBMCs. These receptors were taken from a man aged 50 to 59 in good health and CMV-seronegative.

The chain combines TRBV30 with TRBJ1-1; 8 bases map to TRBD1. CDR1 is GTSNPN, CDR2 SVGIG, per germline (reference sequence). The CDR3 spans 14 residues. The V gene end was trimmed by 5 bases and the J gene end by 0 bases; junction bases not matched to a gene: 5. The CDR3 region has the DNA TGTGCCTGGTACAGGGGGAGTATGAACACTGAAGCTTTCTTT. This gives the protein CAWYRGSMNTEAFF.

The V call is TRBV19, the J call TRBJ2-4; 8 bases are a match to TRBD2. This CDR3 comprises 13 residues. V shed 3 bases, J shed 7 bases, and the junction held 2 bases outside the gene matches. Germline V gene sequence: CDR1 LNHDA, CDR2 SQIVND (reference sequence). The CDR3 loop reads CASSITGGNIQYF. CDR3 nucleotide sequence: TGTGCCAGTAGTATCACGGGGGGGAACATTCAGTACTTC. Based on the CDR3 plus reference TRBV19 and TRBJ2-4, the full variable domain is DGGITQSPKYLFRKEGQNVTLSCEQNLNHDAMYWYRQDPGQGLRLIYYSQIVNDFQKGDIAEGYSVSREKKESFPLTVTSAQKNPTAFYLCASSITGGNIQYFGAGTRLSVL.

The rearrangement uses TRBV9 and TRBJ1-1, with a possible D match to TRBD1 (5 bases). Germline CDR1 SGDLS, CDR2 YYNGEE. The CDR3 is made up of 14 amino acids. Trimming cost V 3 bases and J 0 bases, with 9 bases left between them. CDR3: CASSGRQMNTEAFF. CDR3 DNA: TGTGCCAGCAGCGGCAGACAGATGAACACTGAAGCTTTCTTT.

V and J are TRBV9 and TRBJ2-5; 8 nucleotides align to TRBD2. The CDR3 has 15 residues. V was clipped by 3 bases and J by 5 bases; unmatched bases: 9. Germline CDR1 SGDLS, CDR2 YYNGEE. This CDR3 reads CASSGGSGDGETQYF. The CDR3 DNA is TGTGCCAGCAGCGGTGGTAGCGGGGACGGGGAGACCCAGTACTTC. Based on the CDR3 plus reference TRBV9 and TRBJ2-5, the full variable domain is DSGVTQTPKHLITATGQRVTLRCSPRSGDLSVYWYQQSLDQGLQFLIQYYNGEERAKGNILERFSAQQFPDLHSELNLSSLELGDSALYFCASSGGSGDGETQYFGPGTRLLVL.

This chain connects TRBV9 to TRBJ2-1; weak D call: TRBD2 (5 bases). The CDR3 has 16 residues. The V and J ends lost 2 bases and 6 bases respectively, with 18 bases between them. CDR1 is SGDLS, CDR2 YYNGEE, per germline. The CDR3 is CASSVELRRFVNEQFF. The CDR3 DNA follows: TGTGCCAGCAGCGTGGAATTGAGGAGGTTCGTCAATGAGCAGTTCTTC. Supplemented by reference TRBV9 and TRBJ2-1, the full variable domain reads DSGVTQTPKHLITATGQRVTLRCSPRSGDLSVYWYQQSLDQGLQFLIQYYNGEERAKGNILERFSAQQFPDLHSELNLSSLELGDSALYFCASSVELRRFVNEQFFGPGTRLTVL.

The chain combines TRBV18 with TRBJ1-5; TRBD1 matches 7 bases. CDR3 length: 15 amino acids. CDR1 and CDR2 from the germline V gene are KGHSH and LQKENI. J gave up 3 bases and V 2 bases, and 4 bases lay outside the gene matches. The CDR3 is CASSPGQVDNQPQHF. The CDR3 DNA reads as TGTGCCAGCTCACCAGGACAGGTGGACAATCAGCCCCAGCATTTT.

The chain recombines TRBV13 with TRBJ1-5; D uncertain. The CDR3 covers 14 residues. Trimming shortened V by 8 bases and J by 0 bases, and 11 bases separated the two germline ends. Germline CDR1 reads PRHDT; CDR2 reads FYEKMQ (reference sequence). Here the CDR3 reads CASQVRFSNQPQHF. The CDR3 DNA reads TGTGCCAGCCAGGTACGATTTAGCAATCAGCCCCAGCATTTT.

The chain couples TRBV7-3 to TRBJ2-3; D is uncertain. V dropped 1 base and J dropped 2 bases, with 10 bases sitting between them. This CDR3 region has 15 residues. CDR1 and CDR2 (germline): SGHTA, FQGTGA. The CDR3 nucleotides read TGTGCCAGCAGCTTAAGTGGGTACTACACAGATACGCAGTATTTT. Its protein is CASSLSGYYTDTQYF.

The V gene is TRBV11-2, the J gene TRBJ2-7; 8 bases match TRBD2. Losses at the gene ends were 2 bases for V and 4 bases for J; bases not matched to a gene: 4. There are 14 residues in the CDR3. CDR1 is SGHAT, CDR2 FQNNGV, per germline. This chain's CDR3 is CASSLPGGPYEQYF. The CDR3 DNA reads TGTGCCAGCAGCTTACCGGGAGGGCCGTACGAGCAGTACTTC.

J is TRBJ2-7 and V is TRBV27, with 8 nucleotides matching TRBD2. CDR1 is MNHEY and CDR2 is SMNVEV in the germline V gene (reference sequence). V lost 6 bases and J lost 2; bases outside the gene matches: 12. The CDR3 runs 16 residues. The CDR3 sequence: CASSQLLNGRAYEQYF. The CDR3 coding sequence is TGTGCCAGCAGCCAACTCCTTAACGGGAGGGCCTACGAGCAGTACTTC.